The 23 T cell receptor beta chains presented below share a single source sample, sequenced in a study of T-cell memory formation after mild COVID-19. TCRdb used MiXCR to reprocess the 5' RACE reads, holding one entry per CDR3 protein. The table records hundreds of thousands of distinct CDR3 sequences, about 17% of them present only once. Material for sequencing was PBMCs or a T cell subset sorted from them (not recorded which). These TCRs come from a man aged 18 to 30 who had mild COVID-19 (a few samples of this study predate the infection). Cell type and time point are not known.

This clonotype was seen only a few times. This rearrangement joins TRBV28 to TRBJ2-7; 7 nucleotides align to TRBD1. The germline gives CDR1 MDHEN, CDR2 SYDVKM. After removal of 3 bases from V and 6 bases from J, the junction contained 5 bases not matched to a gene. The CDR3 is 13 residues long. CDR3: CASSFRGRREQYV. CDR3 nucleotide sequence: TGTGCCAGCAGTTTTAGGGGGCGGCGCGAGCAGTACGTC.

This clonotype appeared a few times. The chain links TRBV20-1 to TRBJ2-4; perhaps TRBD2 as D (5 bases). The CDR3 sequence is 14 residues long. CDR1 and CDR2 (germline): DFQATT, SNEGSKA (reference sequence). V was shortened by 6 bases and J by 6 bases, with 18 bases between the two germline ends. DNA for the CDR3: TGCAGTGCCCCAGAACCCGGACGGGGAAACATTCAGTACTTC. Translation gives CSAPEPGRGNIQYF.

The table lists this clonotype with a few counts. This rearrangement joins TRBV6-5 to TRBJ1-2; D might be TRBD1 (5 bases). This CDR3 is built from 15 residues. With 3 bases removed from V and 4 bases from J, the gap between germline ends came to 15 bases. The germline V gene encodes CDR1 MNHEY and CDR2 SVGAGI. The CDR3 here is CASSYSRASLYGYTF. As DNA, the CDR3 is TGTGCCAGCAGTTATTCCAGGGCCAGTCTCTATGGCTACACCTTC.

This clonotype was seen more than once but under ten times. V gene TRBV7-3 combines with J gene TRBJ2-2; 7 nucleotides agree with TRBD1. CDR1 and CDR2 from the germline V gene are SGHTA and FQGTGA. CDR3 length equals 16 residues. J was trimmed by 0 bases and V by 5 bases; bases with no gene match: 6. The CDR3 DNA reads TGTGCCAGCAGCCGTGGACAGGCGCCGAACACCGGGGAGCTGTTTTTT. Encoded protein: CASSRGQAPNTGELFF.

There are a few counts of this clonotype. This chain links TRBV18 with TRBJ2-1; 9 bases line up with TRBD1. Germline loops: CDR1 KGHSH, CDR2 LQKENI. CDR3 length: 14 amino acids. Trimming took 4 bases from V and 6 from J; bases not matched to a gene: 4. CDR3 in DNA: TGTGCCAGCTCACGAGGGACAGGGCTCAATGAGCAGTTCTTC. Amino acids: CASSRGTGLNEQFF. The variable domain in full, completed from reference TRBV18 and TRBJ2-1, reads NAGVMQNPRHLVRRRGQEARLRCSPMKGHSHVYWYRQLPEEGLKFMVYLQKENIIDESGMPKERFSAEFPKEGPSILRIQQVVRGDSAAYFCASSRGTGLNEQFFGPGTRLTVL.

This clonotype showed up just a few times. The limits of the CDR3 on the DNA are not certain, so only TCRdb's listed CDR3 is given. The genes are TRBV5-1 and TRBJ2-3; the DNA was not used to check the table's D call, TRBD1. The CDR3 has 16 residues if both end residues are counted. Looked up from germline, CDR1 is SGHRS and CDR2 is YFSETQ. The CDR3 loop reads CASSFGPGQYTDTQYF.

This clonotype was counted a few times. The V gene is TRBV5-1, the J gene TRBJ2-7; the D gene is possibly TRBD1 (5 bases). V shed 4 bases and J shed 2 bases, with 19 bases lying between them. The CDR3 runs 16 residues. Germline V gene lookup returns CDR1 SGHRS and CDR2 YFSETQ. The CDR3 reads CASSTKSGNGAYEQYF. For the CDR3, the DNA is TGCGCCAGCAGCACCAAGTCAGGGAATGGAGCCTACGAGCAGTACTTC.

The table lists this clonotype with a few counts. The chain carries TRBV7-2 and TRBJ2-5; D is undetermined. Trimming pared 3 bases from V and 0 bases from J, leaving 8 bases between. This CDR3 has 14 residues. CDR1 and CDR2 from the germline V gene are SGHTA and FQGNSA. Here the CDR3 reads CASSFQADQETQYF. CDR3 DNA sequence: TGTGCCAGCAGCTTTCAGGCTGACCAAGAGACCCAGTACTTC.

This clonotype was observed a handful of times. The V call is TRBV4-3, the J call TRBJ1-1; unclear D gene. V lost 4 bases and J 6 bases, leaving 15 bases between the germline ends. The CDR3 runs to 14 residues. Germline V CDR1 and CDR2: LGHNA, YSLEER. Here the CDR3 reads CASSLTLGSSEAFF. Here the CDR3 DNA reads TGCGCCAGCAGCCTAACCCTGGGATCCTCTGAAGCTTTCTTT.

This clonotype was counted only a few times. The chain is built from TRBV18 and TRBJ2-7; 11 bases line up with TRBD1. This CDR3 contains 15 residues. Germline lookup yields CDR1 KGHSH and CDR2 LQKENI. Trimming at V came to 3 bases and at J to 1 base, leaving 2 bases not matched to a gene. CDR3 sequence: CASSPGQGGSYEQYV. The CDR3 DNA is TGTGCCAGCTCACCGGGACAGGGGGGGTCCTACGAGCAGTACGTC.

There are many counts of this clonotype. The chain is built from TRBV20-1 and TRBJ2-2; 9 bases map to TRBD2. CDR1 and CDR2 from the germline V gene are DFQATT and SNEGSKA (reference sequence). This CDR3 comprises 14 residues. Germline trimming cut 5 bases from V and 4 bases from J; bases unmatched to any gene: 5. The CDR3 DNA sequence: TGCAGTGCTTTAGCGGGGGAACGCACCGGGGAGCTGTTTTTT. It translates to CSALAGERTGELFF.

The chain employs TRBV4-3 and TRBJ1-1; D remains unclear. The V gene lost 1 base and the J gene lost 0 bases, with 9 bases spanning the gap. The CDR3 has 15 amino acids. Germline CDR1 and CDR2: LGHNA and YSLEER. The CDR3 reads CASSQGHILNTEAFF. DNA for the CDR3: TGCGCCAGCAGCCAAGGCCACATACTGAACACTGAAGCTTTCTTT.

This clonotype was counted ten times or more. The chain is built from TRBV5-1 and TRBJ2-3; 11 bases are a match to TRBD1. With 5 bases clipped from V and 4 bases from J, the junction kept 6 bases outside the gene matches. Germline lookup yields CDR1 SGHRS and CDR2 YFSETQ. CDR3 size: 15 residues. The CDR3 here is CASSPGTGGADTQYF. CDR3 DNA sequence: TGCGCCAGCAGTCCCGGGACAGGGGGTGCAGATACGCAGTATTTT.

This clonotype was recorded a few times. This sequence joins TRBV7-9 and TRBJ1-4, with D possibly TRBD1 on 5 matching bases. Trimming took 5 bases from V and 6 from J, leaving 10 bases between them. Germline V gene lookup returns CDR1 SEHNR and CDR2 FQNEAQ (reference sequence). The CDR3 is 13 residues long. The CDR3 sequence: CASSRDADEKLFF. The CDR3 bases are TGTGCCAGCAGCCGGGACGCGGATGAAAAACTGTTTTTT.

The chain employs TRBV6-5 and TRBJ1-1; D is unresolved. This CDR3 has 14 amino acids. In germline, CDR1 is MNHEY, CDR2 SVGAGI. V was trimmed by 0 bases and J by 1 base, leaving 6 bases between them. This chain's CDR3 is CASSYSRQNTEAFF. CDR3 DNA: TGTGCCAGCAGTTACTCCAGACAGAACACTGAAGCTTTCTTT.

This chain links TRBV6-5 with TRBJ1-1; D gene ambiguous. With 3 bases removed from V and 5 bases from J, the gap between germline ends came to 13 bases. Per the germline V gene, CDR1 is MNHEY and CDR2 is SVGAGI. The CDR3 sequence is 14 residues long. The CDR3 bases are TGTGCCAGCAGTTATGAGGGTATGAGGACTGAAGCTTTCTTT. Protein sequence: CASSYEGMRTEAFF.

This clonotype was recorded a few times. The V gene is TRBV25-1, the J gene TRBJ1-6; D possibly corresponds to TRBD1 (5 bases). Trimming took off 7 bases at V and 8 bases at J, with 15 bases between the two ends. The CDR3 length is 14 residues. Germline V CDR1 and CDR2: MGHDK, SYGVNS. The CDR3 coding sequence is TGTGCCAGCAAGGTTGGGGGGTTTGATTCACCCCTCCACTTT. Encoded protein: CASKVGGFDSPLHF.

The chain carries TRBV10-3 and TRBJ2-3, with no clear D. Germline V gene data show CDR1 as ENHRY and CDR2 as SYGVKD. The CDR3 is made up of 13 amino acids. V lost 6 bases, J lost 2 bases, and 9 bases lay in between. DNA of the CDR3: TGTGCCATCAGGTTAGACTTCACAGATACGCAGTATTTT. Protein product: CAIRLDFTDTQYF.

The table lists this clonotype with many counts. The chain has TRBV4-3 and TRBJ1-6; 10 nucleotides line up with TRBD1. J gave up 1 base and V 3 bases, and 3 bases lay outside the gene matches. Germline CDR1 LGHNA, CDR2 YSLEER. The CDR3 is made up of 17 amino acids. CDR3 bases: TGCGCCAGCAGCCACTCGGGACAGGGGTCCTATAATTCACCCCTCCACTTT. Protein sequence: CASSHSGQGSYNSPLHF.

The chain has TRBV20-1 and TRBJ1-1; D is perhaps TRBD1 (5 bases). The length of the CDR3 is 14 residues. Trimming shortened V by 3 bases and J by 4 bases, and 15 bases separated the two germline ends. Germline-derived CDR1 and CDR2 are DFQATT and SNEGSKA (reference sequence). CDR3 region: CSASRDAYGTEAFF. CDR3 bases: TGCAGTGCTAGCAGGGACGCTTATGGCACTGAAGCTTTCTTT.

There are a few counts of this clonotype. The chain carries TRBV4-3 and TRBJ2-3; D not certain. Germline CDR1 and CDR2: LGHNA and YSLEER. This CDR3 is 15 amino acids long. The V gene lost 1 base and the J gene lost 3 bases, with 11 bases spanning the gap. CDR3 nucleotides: TGCGCCAGCAGCCAAGCCACGTTTGAGACAGATACGCAGTATTTT. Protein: CASSQATFETDTQYF.

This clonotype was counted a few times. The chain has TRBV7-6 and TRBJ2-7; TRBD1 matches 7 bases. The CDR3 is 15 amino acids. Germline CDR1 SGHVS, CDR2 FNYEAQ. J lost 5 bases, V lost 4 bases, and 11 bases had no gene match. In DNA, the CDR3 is TGTGCCAGCAGCTACATGTACAGGGGCAGGAACGAGCAGTACTTC. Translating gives CASSYMYRGRNEQYF.

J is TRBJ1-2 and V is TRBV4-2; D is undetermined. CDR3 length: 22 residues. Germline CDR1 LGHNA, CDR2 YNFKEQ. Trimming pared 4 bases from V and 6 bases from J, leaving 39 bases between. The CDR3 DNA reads TGTGCCAGCAGCCCACGGTCGCCCGTTTCGCGCACGAAATCCAACGGAAACCATGGCTACACCTTC. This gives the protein CASSPRSPVSRTKSNGNHGYTF.